These 14 T cell receptor beta chains came from one sample sequenced in a study of T cells in Graves' hyperthyroidism and ophthalmopathy. Amplified regions were TCR beta CDR3 sequences from RNA transcripts. With the HTBI primer set, the TCR CDR3 went through a first round of RT-PCR. TCRdb reprocessed the multiplex PCR reads via MiXCR and lists one record per CDR3 protein. This sample carries approximately 370,000 distinct CDR3 sequences, more than 13% of them seen once, and the ten largest clones take over 25%. The specimen was blood. These receptors originate from a woman in her thirties with Graves' hyperthyroidism.

This sequence joins TRBV19 and TRBJ2-5; D could derive from TRBD1 or TRBD2 (5 bases each). The CDR3 loop spans 13 amino acids. The V end lost 5 bases, the J end lost 5 bases, and 12 bases lay between the germline ends. The V gene's germline CDR1 is LNHDA and CDR2 SQIVND (reference sequence). CDR3 in DNA: TGTGCCAGTAGTGAGGGGAGTCGGGAGACCCAGTACTTC. Encoded protein: CASSEGSRETQYF.

This chain connects TRBV6-2 or TRBV6-3 to TRBJ2-3; TRBD2 matches 15 bases. Germline V lookup: CDR1 MNHEY, CDR2 SVGEGT. Losses at the gene ends were 6 bases for V and 3 bases for J; bases not matched to a gene: 7. This CDR3 comprises 17 residues. The CDR3, as DNA: TGTGCCAGCAGCCGGACTAGCGGGAGGGCCTGGACAGATACGCAGTATTTT. Translated: CASSRTSGRAWTDTQYF.

This clonotype was seen at least ten times. This sequence joins TRBV7-9 and TRBJ2-5; the D gene is possibly TRBD1 (5 bases). The CDR3 is 15 amino acids. Trimming took off 4 bases at V and 2 bases at J, with 14 bases between the two ends. The germline V gene encodes CDR1 SEHNR and CDR2 FQNEAQ (reference sequence). CDR3 sequence: CASSSPWQGQETQYF. CDR3 bases: TGTGCCAGCAGCTCCCCCTGGCAGGGACAAGAGACCCAGTACTTC. Combining the CDR3 with reference TRBV7-9 and TRBJ2-5 gives the whole variable domain DTGVSQNPRHKITKRGQNVTFRCDPISEHNRLYWYRQTLGQGPEFLTYFQNEAQLEKSRLLSDRFSAERPKGSFSTLEIQRTEQGDSAMYLCASSSPWQGQETQYFGPGTRLLVL.

This clonotype came up a few times. The gene calls are TRBV20-1 and TRBJ1-3; D remains unclear. The V gene's germline CDR1 is DFQATT and CDR2 SNEGSKA (reference sequence). Trimming took off 0 bases at V and 4 bases at J, with 19 bases between the two ends. The CDR3 sequence is 17 residues long. The CDR3 DNA is TGCAGTGCTAGAGATCAAGGTCATGGAGCTGCGGGAAACACCATATATTTT. Residues: CSARDQGHGAAGNTIYF.

This clonotype was counted between two and nine times. The V and J genes are TRBV2 and TRBJ2-1, with no clear D. Trimming pared 2 bases from V and 9 bases from J, leaving 14 bases between. Germline assignment: CDR1 SNHLY and CDR2 FYNNEI. The CDR3 loop spans 14 amino acids. The CDR3: CASSETRWNSEQFF. The CDR3 DNA reads TGTGCCAGCAGTGAAACCCGATGGAACAGTGAGCAGTTCTTC.

This clonotype was picked up many times. This rearrangement joins TRBV5-1 to TRBJ2-1, with D possibly being TRBD2 (5 bases). Per the germline V gene, CDR1 is SGHRS and CDR2 is YFSETQ. V lost 3 bases, J lost 0 bases, and 13 bases lay in between. This CDR3 comprises 16 residues. The CDR3 nucleotides read TGCGCCAGCAGCTCCGGACTGGGAAACTCCTACAATGAGCAGTTCTTC. Amino acids: CASSSGLGNSYNEQFF.

Many counts were recorded for this clonotype. The CDR3 nucleotides are TGCAGTGCTAGAGATCCGGTGAACACTGAAGCTTTCTTT. It translates to CSARDPVNTEAFF. This chain joins TRBV20-1 and TRBJ1-1, with D unclear. The CDR3 has 13 residues. V lost 0 bases and J lost 0, with 5 bases in between. Germline loops: CDR1 DFQATT, CDR2 SNEGSKA (reference sequence).

This clonotype was seen repeatedly, ten times or more. CDR3: CASSFVPGQGAPYEQYF. The CDR3 DNA reads as TGTGCCAGCAGCTTCGTTCCGGGACAGGGAGCCCCCTACGAGCAGTACTTC. The rearrangement links TRBV7-9 to TRBJ2-7; TRBD1 matches at 9 bases. CDR1 is SEHNR, CDR2 FQNEAQ, per germline (reference sequence). V shed 3 bases, J shed 2 bases, and the junction held 11 bases outside the gene matches. The CDR3 length is 17 residues.

This clonotype was found many times. This sequence joins TRBV20-1 and TRBJ1-1; 7 bases fit TRBD1. The CDR3 spans 14 residues. V shed 5 bases and J 5 bases; nucleotides not matched to a gene: 11. Germline lookup yields CDR1 DFQATT and CDR2 SNEGSKA (reference sequence). For the CDR3, the DNA is TGCAGTGCTCAACTACAGGGGCTGGGGACTGAAGCTTTCTTT. Protein sequence: CSAQLQGLGTEAFF.

This clonotype has ten or more counts. The rearrangement joins TRBV12-3 or TRBV12-4 to TRBJ1-4; 8 bases are a match to TRBD1. CDR3 size: 16 residues. Trimming cost V 6 bases and J 7 bases; bases outside gene matches: 13. In DNA form, the CDR3 reads TGTGCCAGCAGGTCGTTGAGGTGGCAGGGGGCTGAAAAACTGTTTTTT. This gives the protein CASRSLRWQGAEKLFF.

This clonotype has just a few counts. This chain connects TRBV28 to TRBJ1-4; perhaps TRBD1 as D (5 bases). The germline CDR1 and CDR2 sequences are MDHEN and SYDVKM. The CDR3 length is 14 residues. The V and J ends lost 6 bases and 3 bases respectively, with 11 bases between them. CDR3 amino acids: CASSRRQPNEKLFF. The CDR3 coding sequence is TGTGCCAGCAGCCGACGACAGCCTAATGAAAAACTGTTTTTT.

At least ten counts were recorded for this clonotype. The chain is built from TRBV28 and TRBJ1-1; possible D gene TRBD1, 6 bases. The CDR3 has 14 residues. CDR1 and CDR2 (germline): MDHEN, SYDVKM. V was trimmed by 7 bases and J by 4 bases, leaving 16 bases between them. The CDR3 loop reads CASMLGGGSTEAFF. The CDR3 nucleotides read TGTGCCAGCATGTTAGGGGGAGGGAGCACTGAAGCTTTCTTT.

As regards this clonotype: A much more abundant neighbour one base away suggests this may be a read error. Without the conserved terminal phenylalanine or tryptophan, this CDR3 likely stems from a read error. V gene TRBV20-1 combines with J gene TRBJ1-1, with TRBD1 matching over 8 bases. The length of the CDR3 is 15 residues. J gave up 2 bases and V 2 bases, and 7 bases lay outside the gene matches. In germline, CDR1 is DFQATT, CDR2 SNEGSKA (reference sequence). The CDR3 nucleotides read TGCAGTGCTAGACTAATCACAGGGGGAAACACTGAAGCTTTCCTT. It codes for CSARLITGGNTEAFL.

This clonotype was seen only a few times. As DNA, the CDR3 is TGTGCCACCAGTGATGGGGGTCCTGACATTCAGTACTTC. It codes for CATSDGGPDIQYF. This chain connects TRBV24-1 to TRBJ2-4; possibly TRBD1 or TRBD2 for D (5 bases each). Germline V gene sequence: CDR1 KGHDR, CDR2 SFDVKD. Trimming cost V 3 bases and J 8 bases, with 10 bases left between them. The CDR3 sequence is 13 residues long.